Here is one TCR beta chain with its context. V was shortened by 3 bases and J by 13 bases, with 20 bases between the two germline ends. The germline CDR1 and CDR2 sequences are SGDLS and YYNGEE. The CDR3 has 14 amino acids. Repertoires were generated with immunoSEQ multiplex PCR, while TCRdb's copy carries only in-frame clones and drops some. The sample includes 150,000 to 200,000 clones, 90% to 95% of them seen just once. The sample originates from a study of control samples from healthy donors and cancer patients. The chain has TRBV9 and TRBJ2-4; weak D call: TRBD1 (5 bases). Input material: blood. The clonotype comes from a woman aged 40 to 50 in good health. CDR3 residues: CASSATNRILKQYF. Written as DNA, the CDR3 is TGTGCCAGCAGCGCTACTAACAGGATCCTAAAACAGTACTTC.